This T cell receptor beta chain was obtained from a study of Ad26.COV2.S vaccination and SARS-CoV-2 variants. Study context: The authors gave Ad26.COV2.S intramuscularly, either once or twice 56 days apart.

Data came from immunoSEQ multiplex PCR; TCRdb stores just in-frame clones and leaves some out. This repertoire shows about 370,000 clones, about 85% found once; its top ten account for 3% to 4.5%. On this clone itself: Its antigen is undetermined.

The study's findings and limits: The TCR-based breadth and depth measures might underestimate overall T cell responses. People who got the vaccine or the placebo had similar non-spike TCR breadth.

Treatment denoted: roughly 18 received Ad26.COV2.S at low or high dose, single or two shots; roughly five received placebo; per-sample allocation not given. Repertoires come from day 63 after the first vaccine or placebo injection. Expressing Wuhan-strain SARS-CoV-2 spike, an Ad26 vector served as the vaccine. Trimming took 1 base from V and 2 from J; bases not matched to a gene: 5. The CDR3 is 17 amino acids. Per germline, CDR1 SEHNR and CDR2 FQNEAQ (reference sequence). The sequences come from peripheral blood, collected in a trial of Ad26.COV2.S vaccine versus placebo. This sequence originates from a person aged 18-65 years who received the Ad26.COV2.S COVID-19 vaccine or a placebo. The V and J genes are TRBV7-9 and TRBJ2-3; 11 nucleotides line up with TRBD1. CDR3 DNA sequence: TGTGCCAGCAGCTTAGAAGGACAGGGGGCCCCCACAGATACGCAGTATTTT. Its translation is CASSLEGQGAPTDTQYF.